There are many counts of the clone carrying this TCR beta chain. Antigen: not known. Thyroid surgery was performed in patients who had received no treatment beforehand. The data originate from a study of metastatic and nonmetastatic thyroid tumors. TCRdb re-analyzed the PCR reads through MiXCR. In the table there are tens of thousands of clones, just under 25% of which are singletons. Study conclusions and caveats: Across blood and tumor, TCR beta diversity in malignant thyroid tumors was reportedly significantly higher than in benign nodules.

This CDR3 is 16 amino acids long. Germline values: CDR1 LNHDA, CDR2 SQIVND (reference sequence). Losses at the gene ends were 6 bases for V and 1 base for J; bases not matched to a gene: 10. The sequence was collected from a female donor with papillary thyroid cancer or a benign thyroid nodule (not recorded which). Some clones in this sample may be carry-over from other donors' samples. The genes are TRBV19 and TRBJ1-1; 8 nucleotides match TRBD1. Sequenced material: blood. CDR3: CASRALDRGWNTEAFF. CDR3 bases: TGTGCCAGTAGAGCTTTAGACAGGGGATGGAACACTGAAGCTTTCTTT. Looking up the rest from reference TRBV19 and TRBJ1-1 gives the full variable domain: DGGITQSPKYLFRKEGQNVTLSCEQNLNHDAMYWYRQDPGQGLRLIYYSQIVNDFQKGDIAEGYSVSREKKESFPLTVTSAQKNPTAFYLCASRALDRGWNTEAFFGQGTRLTVV.